This T cell receptor beta chain was recovered during a study of blood T cell repertoires in COVID-19. Study background: Samples taken during acute and convalescent COVID-19 were collected in the United States, Italy and Spain.

Assay used: immunoSEQ multiplex PCR; TCRdb lists only in-frame clones, some missing. The table shows fewer than 35,000 clones, with approximately 90% occurring only once. The ends were cut back, 5 bases at V and 0 bases at J, with 11 bases in the middle. The CDR3 spans 15 residues. Germline V gene sequence: CDR1 SNHLY, CDR2 FYNNEI. The chain employs TRBV2 and TRBJ1-5; D call uncertain. Sequencing was carried out using peripheral blood. This clonotype originated in a woman older than 75 with active or convalescent COVID-19. This CDR3 is CASSSQTNSNQPQHF. CDR3 in DNA: TGTGCCAGCAGTTCGCAGACAAATAGCAATCAGCCCCAGCATTTT.